This T cell receptor beta chain was recovered during a study of blood T cells in healthy people across ages. This clonotype was observed a few times. A minimum of 7 million PBMCs was isolated per sample. Primers used in a second PCR of about 6 to 11 cycles were a sample-barcoded 5' primer and a J-beta primer mix. TCRdb passed the 5' RACE reads through MiXCR, listing each CDR3 protein once. The sample shows 1.4 million to 1.5 million distinct CDR3 sequences, 42% of them seen only once. This CDR3 spans 12 amino acids. Trimming removed 6 bases at V and 8 bases at J, with 16 bases between. Germline CDR1 is SQVTM and CDR2 is ANQGSEA.

Sequenced sample: blood. This receptor was obtained from a woman aged 18-35 years in good health. The V call is TRBV29-1, the J call TRBJ1-2, with TRBD1 as a possible D gene (5 bases). CDR3 DNA sequence: TGCAGCGTCGCGTGGGACGGTCCGGGCTACACCTTC. It specifies CSVAWDGPGYTF.